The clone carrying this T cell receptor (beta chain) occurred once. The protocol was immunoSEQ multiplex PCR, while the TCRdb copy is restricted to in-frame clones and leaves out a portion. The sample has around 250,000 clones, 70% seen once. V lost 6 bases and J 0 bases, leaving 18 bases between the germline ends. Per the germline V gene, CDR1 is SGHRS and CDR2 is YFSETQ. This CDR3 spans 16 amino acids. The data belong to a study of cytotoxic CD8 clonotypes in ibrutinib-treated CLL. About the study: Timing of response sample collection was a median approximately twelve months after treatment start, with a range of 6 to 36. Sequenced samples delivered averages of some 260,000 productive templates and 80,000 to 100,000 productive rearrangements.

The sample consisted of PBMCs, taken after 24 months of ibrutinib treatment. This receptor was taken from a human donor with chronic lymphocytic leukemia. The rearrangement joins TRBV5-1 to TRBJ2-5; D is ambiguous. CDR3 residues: CASTLPGPTYQETQYF. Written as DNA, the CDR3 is TGCGCCAGCACCTTACCCGGACCGACTTACCAAGAGACCCAGTACTTC.